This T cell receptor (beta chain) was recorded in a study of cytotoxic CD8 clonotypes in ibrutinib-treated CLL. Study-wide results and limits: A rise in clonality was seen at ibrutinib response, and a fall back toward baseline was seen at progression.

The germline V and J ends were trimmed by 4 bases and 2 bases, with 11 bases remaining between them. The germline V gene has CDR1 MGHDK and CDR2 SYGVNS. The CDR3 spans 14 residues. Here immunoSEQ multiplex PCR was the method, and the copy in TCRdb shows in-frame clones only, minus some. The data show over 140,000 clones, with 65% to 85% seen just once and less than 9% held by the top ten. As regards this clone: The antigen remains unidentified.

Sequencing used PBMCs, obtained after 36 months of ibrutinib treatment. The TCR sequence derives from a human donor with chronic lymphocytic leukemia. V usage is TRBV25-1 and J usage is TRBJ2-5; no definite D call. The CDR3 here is CASSGPLLQETQYF. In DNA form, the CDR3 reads TGTGCCAGCAGTGGCCCATTGCTTCAAGAGACCCAGTACTTC.